This T cell receptor (beta chain) was found in a study of T cell responses to AZD1222 COVID-19 vaccine. Whole-study results and caveats: Spike was spanned by vaccine-associated CD4 TCRs, which were dominant at 160-218 and 743-854. None of the repertoires were sampled until the peak T cell response had passed. Only a handful of individuals given AZD1222 were seropositive at baseline. The donor group comprised mostly white British people and more females; the analysis possibly underestimated clonal diversity.

A note on this clone: Its antigen is currently unknown.

V was clipped by 4 bases and J by 2 bases, with 11 bases between them. Germline CDR1 reads MDHEN; CDR2 reads SYDVKM. The CDR3 has 14 residues. This table comes from immunoSEQ multiplex PCR, and its TCRdb copy is limited to in-frame clones, with some not included. The sample holds more than 85,000 clones, 70% to 90% seen once. Sample: peripheral blood, taken on day 0 of MenACWY control vaccination. The chain combines TRBV28 with TRBJ2-5, with TRBD2 as a possible D gene (5 bases). The clonotype comes from an adult in good health. The CDR3: CASSSLGRQETQYF. The CDR3 coding sequence is TGTGCCAGCAGTTCACTAGGACGACAAGAGACCCAGTACTTC. Variable domain in full (rest from reference TRBV28 and TRBJ2-5): DVKVTQSSRYLVKRTGEKVFLECVQDMDHENMFWYRQDPGLGLRLIYFSYDVKMKEKGDIPEGYSVSREKKERFSLILESASTNQTSMYLCASSSLGRQETQYFGPGTRLLVL.